Following are 5 T cell receptor beta chains from one sample sequenced in a study of cytomegalovirus exposure and HLA in healthy donors (TCRdb year 2017). Libraries were built with the immunoSEQ multiplex PCR assay. The source is immuneACCESS, and TCRdb retained only in-frame sequences with V and J called. Part of the clones is not carried over; for the studies checked, unresolved V genes explain less than half of this, and the remainder is unexplained. This sample comprises some 64,000 clones, 90% to 96% of them detected only once. Jointly, the top ten make up 1.2% of the sample. The sequencing input was PBMCs. The receptors here all came from a woman aged 18-29 years in good health and CMV-seronegative.

The genes are TRBV19 and TRBJ2-7, with D perhaps TRBD2 (7 bases). Germline V gene sequence: CDR1 LNHDA, CDR2 SQIVND (reference sequence). V lost 5 bases, J lost 3 bases, and 14 bases lay in between. This CDR3 contains 14 residues. In DNA, the CDR3 is TGTGCCAGTAGTTCCCGGGGGGCCCACTACGAGCAGTACTTC. It specifies CASSSRGAHYEQYF.

This clone came up once. This chain uses TRBV7-2 with TRBJ2-7; the D gene is possibly TRBD2 (7 bases). Germline V CDR1 and CDR2: SGHTA, FQGNSA. The V end was cut by 5 bases, the J end by 0 bases, with 17 bases between. CDR3 length equals 16 residues. CDR3 region: CASSPHLADSSYEQYF. Here the CDR3 DNA reads TGTGCCAGCAGCCCCCACCTAGCGGACAGCTCCTACGAGCAGTACTTC.

The DNA for the CDR3 is TGTGCCAGCAGCGTAGGGCAGGGGCCCTACGAGCAGTACTTC. Its translation: CASSVGQGPYEQYF. The chain couples TRBV9 to TRBJ2-7, with D maybe TRBD1 (6 bases). Trimming shortened V by 0 bases and J by 2 bases, and 9 bases separated the two germline ends. Germline values: CDR1 SGDLS, CDR2 YYNGEE. The CDR3 contains 14 residues.

The chain couples TRBV7-2 to TRBJ1-2; D might be TRBD1 (6 bases). The ends were cut back, 1 base at V and 8 bases at J, with 14 bases in the middle. The CDR3 is made up of 14 amino acids. The germline gives CDR1 SGHTA, CDR2 FQGNSA. The CDR3 is CASSLGRTEGGYTF. As DNA, the CDR3 is TGTGCCAGCAGCTTAGGGAGGACAGAGGGGGGCTACACCTTC.

CDR3 sequence: CASKLGGQGIDQPQHF. CDR3 coding DNA: TGTGCCAGCAAACTTGGGGGACAGGGGATTGATCAGCCCCAGCATTTT. The J gene is TRBJ1-5, the V gene TRBV28; TRBD1 matches at 10 bases. V shed 7 bases and J 5 bases; nucleotides not matched to a gene: 11. This CDR3 region has 16 residues. Germline CDR1 reads MDHEN; CDR2 reads SYDVKM.